Detailed here is one TCR beta chain. The data were taken from a study of blood T cell repertoires in COVID-19. Study-level information: The origin of the acute and convalescent COVID-19 samples was the United States, Italy and Spain. The analysed material was cDNA or gDNA that came from T cells, B-cell-depleted T cells, or PBMCs.

Methods used by the authors: Estimated nucleated cell counts came from reference gene primer amplification. The data were produced by immunoSEQ multiplex PCR, yet TCRdb's version contains in-frame clones alone and is incomplete. D and trimming come from the DNA, and the V and J calls and clone size come from that table. The sample yields some 120,000 clones, 80% to 90% seen once. The CDR3 runs 17 residues. Germline V gene lookup returns CDR1 GTSNPN and CDR2 SVGIG (reference sequence). The V and J ends lost 4 bases and 0 bases respectively, with 16 bases between them. Sequencing used peripheral blood. The rearrangement uses TRBV30 and TRBJ1-6; D is perhaps TRBD1 (6 bases). The TCR sequence derives from a human donor in a cohort sampled during active COVID-19. The CDR3 is CAWTKRQDLSYNSPLHF. The CDR3 nucleotides are TGTGCCTGGACCAAGAGACAGGACCTCTCCTATAATTCACCCCTCCACTTT.